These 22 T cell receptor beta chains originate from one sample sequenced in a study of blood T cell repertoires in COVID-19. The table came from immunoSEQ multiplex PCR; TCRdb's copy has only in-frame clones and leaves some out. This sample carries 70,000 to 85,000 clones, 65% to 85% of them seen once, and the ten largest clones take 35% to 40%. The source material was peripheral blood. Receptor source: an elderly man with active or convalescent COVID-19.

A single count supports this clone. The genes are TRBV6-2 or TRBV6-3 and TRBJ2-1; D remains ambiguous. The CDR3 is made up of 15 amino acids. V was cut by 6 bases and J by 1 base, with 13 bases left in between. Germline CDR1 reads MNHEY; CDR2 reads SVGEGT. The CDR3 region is CASSPDTVSYNEQFF. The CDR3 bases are TGTGCCAGCAGCCCCGACACCGTATCCTACAATGAGCAGTTCTTC.

In DNA form, the CDR3 reads TGTGCCATCAGTGAGTCTTCAGGACAGGGTAATAATTCACCCCTCCACTTT. Amino acid sequence: CAISESSGQGNNSPLHF. The chain joins TRBV10-3 to TRBJ1-6, with 8 bases lining up with TRBD1. J gave up 5 bases and V 0 bases, and 6 bases lay outside the gene matches. The germline CDR1 and CDR2 sequences are ENHRY and SYGVKD. The CDR3 contains 17 residues.

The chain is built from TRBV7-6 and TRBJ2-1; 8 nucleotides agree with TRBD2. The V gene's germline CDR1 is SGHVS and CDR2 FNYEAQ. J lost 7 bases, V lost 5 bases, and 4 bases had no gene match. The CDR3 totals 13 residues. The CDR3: CASSPGTRNEQFF. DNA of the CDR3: TGTGCCAGCAGCCCCGGGACTAGGAATGAGCAGTTCTTC. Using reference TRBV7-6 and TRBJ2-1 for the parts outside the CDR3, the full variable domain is GAGVSQSPRYKVTKRGQDVALRCDPISGHVSLYWYRQALGQGPEFLTYFNYEAQQDKSGLPNDRFSAERPEGSISTLTIQRTEQRDSAMYRCASSPGTRNEQFFGPGTRLTVL.

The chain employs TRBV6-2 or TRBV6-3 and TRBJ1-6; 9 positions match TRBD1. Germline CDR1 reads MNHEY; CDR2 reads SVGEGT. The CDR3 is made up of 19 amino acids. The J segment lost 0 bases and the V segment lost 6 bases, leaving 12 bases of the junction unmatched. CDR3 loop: CASSRSTGGGSSYNSPLHF. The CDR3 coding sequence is TGTGCCAGCAGCCGGTCGACAGGGGGTGGTAGCTCCTATAATTCACCCCTCCACTTT.

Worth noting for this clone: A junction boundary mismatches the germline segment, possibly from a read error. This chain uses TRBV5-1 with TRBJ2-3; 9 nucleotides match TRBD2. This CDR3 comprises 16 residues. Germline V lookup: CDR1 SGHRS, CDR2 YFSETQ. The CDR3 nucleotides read TGCGCCAGCAGGGGCGGGGGGGCTTCTCACACAAATACGCAGTATTTT. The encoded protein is CASRGGGASHTNTQYF.

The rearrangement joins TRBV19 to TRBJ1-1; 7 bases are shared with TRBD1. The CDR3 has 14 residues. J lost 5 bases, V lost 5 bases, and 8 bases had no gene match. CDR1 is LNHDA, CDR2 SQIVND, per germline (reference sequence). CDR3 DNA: TGTGCCAGTAGTGTGGGGGACAGTGGGACTGAAGCTTTCTTT. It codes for CASSVGDSGTEAFF. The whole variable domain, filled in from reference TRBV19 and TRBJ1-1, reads DGGITQSPKYLFRKEGQNVTLSCEQNLNHDAMYWYRQDPGQGLRLIYYSQIVNDFQKGDIAEGYSVSREKKESFPLTVTSAQKNPTAFYLCASSVGDSGTEAFFGQGTRLTVV.

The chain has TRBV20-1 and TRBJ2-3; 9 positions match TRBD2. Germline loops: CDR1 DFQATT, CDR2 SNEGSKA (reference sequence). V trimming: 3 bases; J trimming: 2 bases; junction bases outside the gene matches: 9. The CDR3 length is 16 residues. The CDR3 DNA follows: TGCAGTGCTAGTTCGGGGCTAGCGGGGACCACAGATACGCAGTATTTT. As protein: CSASSGLAGTTDTQYF.

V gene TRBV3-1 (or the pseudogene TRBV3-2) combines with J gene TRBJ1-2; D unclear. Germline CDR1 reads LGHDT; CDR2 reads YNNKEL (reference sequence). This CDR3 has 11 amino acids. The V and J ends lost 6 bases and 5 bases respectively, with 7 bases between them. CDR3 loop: CASSPGYGYTF. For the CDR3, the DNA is TGTGCCAGCAGTCCCGGTTATGGCTACACCTTC.

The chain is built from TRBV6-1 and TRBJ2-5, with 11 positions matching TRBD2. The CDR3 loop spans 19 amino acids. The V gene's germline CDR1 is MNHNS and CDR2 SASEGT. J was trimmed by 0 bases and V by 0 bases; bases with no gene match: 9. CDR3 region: CASSEALTSGGSYQETQYF. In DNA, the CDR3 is TGTGCCAGCAGTGAAGCGCTCACTAGCGGGGGTTCGTACCAAGAGACCCAGTACTTC.

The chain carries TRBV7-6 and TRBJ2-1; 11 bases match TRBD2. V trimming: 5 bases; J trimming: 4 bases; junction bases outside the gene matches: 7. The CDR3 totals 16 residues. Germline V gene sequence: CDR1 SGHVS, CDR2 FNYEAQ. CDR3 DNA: TGTGCCAGCAGCCCAGGGACTAGCGGACATTACAATGAGCAGTTCTTC. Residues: CASSPGTSGHYNEQFF.

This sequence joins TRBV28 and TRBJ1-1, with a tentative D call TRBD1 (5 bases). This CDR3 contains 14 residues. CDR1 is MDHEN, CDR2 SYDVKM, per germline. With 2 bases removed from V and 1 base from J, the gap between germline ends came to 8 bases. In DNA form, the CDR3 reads TGTGCCAGCAGTTTAGGGGGGACGAACACTGAAGCTTTCTTT. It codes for CASSLGGTNTEAFF.

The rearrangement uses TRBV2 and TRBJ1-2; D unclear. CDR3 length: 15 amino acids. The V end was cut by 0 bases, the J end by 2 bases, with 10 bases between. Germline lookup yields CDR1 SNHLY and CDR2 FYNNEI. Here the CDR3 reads CASSEAGTGNYGYTF. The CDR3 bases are TGTGCCAGCAGTGAAGCGGGTACGGGGAACTATGGCTACACCTTC.

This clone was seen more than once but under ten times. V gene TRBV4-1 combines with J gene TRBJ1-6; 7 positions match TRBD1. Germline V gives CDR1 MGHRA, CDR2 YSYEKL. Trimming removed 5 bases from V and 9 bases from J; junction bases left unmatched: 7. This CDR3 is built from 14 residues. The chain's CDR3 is CASSSRDSRSPLHF. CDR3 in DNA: TGCGCCAGCAGCTCCCGGGACAGCCGTTCACCCCTCCACTTT.

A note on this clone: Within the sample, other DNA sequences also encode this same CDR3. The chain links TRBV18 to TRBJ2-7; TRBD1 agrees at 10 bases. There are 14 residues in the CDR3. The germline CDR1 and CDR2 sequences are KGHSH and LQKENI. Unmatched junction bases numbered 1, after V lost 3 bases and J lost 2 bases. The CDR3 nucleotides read TGTGCCAGCTCACCGGGACAGGGGCCCTACGAGCAGTACTTC. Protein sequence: CASSPGQGPYEQYF.

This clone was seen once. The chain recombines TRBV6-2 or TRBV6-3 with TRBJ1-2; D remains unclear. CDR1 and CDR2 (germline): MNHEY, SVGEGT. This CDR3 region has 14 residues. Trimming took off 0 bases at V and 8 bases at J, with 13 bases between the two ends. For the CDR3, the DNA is TGTGCCAGCAGTTACTCGAAGGGAGTGGGAGGCTACACCTTC. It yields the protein CASSYSKGVGGYTF.

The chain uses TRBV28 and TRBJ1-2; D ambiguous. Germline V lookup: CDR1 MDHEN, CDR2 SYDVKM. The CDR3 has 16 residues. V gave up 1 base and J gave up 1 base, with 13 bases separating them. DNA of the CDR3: TGTGCCAGCAGTTTATACCAGACAACCGATAACTATGGCTACACCTTC. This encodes CASSLYQTTDNYGYTF.

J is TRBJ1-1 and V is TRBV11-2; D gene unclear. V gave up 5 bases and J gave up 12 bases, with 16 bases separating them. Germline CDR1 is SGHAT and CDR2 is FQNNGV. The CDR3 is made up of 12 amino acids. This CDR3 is CASSPRAPVPFF. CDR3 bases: TGTGCCAGCAGCCCGAGGGCCCCCGTGCCTTTCTTT.

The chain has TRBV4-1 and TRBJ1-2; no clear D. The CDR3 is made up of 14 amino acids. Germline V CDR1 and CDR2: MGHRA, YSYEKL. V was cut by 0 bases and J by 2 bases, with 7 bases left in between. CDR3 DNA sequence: TGCGCCAGCAGCCAAGATGGGCAGAACTATGGCTACACCTTC. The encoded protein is CASSQDGQNYGYTF.

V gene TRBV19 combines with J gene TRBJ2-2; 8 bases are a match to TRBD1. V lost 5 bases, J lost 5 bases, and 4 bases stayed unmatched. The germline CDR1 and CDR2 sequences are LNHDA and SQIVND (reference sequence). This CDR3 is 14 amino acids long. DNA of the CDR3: TGTGCCAGTAGTGGACAGGGTGGAACCGGGGAGCTGTTTTTT. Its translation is CASSGQGGTGELFF.

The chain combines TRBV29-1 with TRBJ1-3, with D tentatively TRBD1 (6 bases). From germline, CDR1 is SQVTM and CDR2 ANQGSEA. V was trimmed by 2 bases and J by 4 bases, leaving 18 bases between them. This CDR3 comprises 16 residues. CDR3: CSVERLSTGSGNTIYF. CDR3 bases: TGCAGCGTTGAAAGGCTGTCCACAGGGAGCGGAAACACCATATATTTT.

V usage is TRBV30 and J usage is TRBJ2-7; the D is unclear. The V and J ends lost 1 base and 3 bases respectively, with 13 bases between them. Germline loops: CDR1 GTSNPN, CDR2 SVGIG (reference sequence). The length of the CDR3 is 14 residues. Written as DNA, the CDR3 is TGTGCCTGGAGTGCCCCCGGTTCGCTCTACGAGCAGTACTTC. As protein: CAWSAPGSLYEQYF.

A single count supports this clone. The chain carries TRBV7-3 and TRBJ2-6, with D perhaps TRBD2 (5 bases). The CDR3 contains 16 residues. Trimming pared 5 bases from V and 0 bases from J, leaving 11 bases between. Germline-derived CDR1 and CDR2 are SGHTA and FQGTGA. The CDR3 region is CASSPAGGSGANVLTF. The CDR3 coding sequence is TGTGCCAGCAGCCCCGCGGGCGGCTCTGGGGCCAACGTCCTGACTTTC. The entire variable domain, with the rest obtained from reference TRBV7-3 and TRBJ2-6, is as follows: GAGVSQTPSNKVTEKGKYVELRCDPISGHTALYWYRQSLGQGPEFLIYFQGTGAADDSGLPNDRFFAVRPEGSVSTLKIQRTERGDSAVYLCASSPAGGSGANVLTFGAGSRLTVL.